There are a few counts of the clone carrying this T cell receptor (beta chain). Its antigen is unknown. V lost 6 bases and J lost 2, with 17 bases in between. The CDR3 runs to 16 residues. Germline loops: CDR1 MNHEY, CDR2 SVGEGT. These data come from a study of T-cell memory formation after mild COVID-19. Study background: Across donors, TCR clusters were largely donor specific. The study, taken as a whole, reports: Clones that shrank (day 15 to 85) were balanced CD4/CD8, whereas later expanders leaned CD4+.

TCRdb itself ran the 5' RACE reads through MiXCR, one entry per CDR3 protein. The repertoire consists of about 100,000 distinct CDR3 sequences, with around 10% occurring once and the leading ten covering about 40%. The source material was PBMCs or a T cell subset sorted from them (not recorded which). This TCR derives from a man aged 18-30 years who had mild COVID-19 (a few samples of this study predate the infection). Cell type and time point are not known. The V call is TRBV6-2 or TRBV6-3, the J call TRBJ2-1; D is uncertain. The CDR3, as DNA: TGTGCCAGCAGCCGTCGGGCCCTAGGTCCCTACAATGAGCAGTTCTTC. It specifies CASSRRALGPYNEQFF.